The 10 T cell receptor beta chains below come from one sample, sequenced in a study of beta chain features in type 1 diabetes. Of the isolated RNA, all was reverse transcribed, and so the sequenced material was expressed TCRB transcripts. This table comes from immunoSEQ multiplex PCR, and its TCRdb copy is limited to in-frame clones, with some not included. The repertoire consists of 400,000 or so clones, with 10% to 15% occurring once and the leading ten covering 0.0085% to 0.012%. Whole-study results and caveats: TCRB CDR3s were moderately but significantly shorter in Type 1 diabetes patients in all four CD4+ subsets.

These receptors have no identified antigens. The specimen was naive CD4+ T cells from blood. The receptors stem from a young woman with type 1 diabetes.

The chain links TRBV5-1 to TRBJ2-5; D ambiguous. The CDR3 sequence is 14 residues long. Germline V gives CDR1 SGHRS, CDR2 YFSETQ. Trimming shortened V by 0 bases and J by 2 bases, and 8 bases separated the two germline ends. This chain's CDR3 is CASSLGHPQETQYF. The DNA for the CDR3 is TGCGCCAGCAGCTTGGGACACCCTCAAGAGACCCAGTACTTC.

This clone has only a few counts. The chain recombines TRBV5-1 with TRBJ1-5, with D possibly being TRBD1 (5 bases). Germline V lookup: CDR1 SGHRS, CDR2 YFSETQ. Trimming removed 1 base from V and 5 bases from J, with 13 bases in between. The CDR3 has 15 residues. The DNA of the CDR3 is TGCGCCAGCAGCTTGCAGGGAATAAGGGATCAGCCCCAGCATTTT. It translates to CASSLQGIRDQPQHF. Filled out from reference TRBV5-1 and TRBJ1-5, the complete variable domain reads KAGVTQTPRYLIKTRGQQVTLSCSPISGHRSVSWYQQTPGQGLQFLFEYFSETQRNKGNFPGRFSGRQFSNSRSEMNVSTLELGDSALYLCASSLQGIRDQPQHFGDGTRLSIL.

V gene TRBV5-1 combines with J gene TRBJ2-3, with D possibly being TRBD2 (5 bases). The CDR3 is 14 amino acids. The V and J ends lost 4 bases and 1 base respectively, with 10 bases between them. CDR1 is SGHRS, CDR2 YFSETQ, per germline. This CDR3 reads CASSGGGRTDTQYF. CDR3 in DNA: TGCGCCAGCAGCGGAGGTGGGCGCACAGATACGCAGTATTTT.

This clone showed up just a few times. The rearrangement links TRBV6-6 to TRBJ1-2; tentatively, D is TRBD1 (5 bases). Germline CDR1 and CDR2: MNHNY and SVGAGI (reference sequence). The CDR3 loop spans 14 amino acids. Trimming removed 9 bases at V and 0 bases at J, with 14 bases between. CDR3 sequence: CASAGPNSNYGYTF. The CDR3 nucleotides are TGTGCCAGTGCGGGGCCAAACTCTAACTATGGCTACACCTTC.

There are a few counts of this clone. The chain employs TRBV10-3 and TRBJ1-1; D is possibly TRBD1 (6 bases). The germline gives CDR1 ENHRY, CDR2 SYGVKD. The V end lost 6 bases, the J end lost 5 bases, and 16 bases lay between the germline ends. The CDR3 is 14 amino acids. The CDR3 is CAISINRENTEAFF. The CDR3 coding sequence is TGTGCCATCAGCATTAACAGGGAAAATACTGAAGCTTTCTTT.

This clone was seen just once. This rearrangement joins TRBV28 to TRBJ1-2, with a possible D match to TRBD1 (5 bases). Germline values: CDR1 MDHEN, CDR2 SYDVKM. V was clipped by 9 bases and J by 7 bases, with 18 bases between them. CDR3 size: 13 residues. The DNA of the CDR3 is TGTGCCAGTTGTGCGGGGCAGGGACTTGGCTACACCTTC. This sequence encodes CASCAGQGLGYTF.

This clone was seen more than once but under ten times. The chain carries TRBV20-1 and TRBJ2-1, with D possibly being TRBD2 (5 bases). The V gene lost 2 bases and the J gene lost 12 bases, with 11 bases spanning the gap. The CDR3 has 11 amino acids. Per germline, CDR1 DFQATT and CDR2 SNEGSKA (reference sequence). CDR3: CSARYGEGQFF. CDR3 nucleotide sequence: TGCAGTGCTAGATACGGGGAAGGGCAGTTCTTC.

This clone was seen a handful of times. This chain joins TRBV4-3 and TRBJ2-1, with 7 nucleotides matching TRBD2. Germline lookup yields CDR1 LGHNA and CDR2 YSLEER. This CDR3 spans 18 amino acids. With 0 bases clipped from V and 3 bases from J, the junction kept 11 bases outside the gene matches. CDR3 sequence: CASSQDIGGSEVYNEQFF. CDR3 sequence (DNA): TGCGCCAGCAGCCAAGATATCGGGGGGAGTGAGGTCTACAATGAGCAGTTCTTC.

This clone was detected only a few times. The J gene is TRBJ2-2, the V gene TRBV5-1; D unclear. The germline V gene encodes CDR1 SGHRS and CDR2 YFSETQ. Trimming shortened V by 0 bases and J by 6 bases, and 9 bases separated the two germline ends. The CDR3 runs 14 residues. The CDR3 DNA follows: TGCGCCAGCAGCTTGGCCGAACGGTCCGGGGAGCTGTTTTTT. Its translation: CASSLAERSGELFF.

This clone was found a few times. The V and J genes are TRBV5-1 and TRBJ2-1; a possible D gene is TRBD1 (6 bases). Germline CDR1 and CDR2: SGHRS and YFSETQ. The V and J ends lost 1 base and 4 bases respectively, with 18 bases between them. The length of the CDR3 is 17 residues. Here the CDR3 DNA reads TGCGCCAGCAGCTTGCCCGGGACACGGGAAGGGTACAATGAGCAGTTCTTC. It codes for CASSLPGTREGYNEQFF.